These 3 T cell receptor beta chains share one sample of origin, sequenced in a study of T cell responses to AZD1222 COVID-19 vaccine. Measured with immunoSEQ multiplex PCR; TCRdb has only the in-frame clones, and not every one. Here the sample spans 89,000 or so clones, around 93% being singletons. The material was peripheral blood, obtained 28 days after the second AZD1222 dose. Every receptor here comes from an adult who received the AZD1222 COVID-19 vaccine.

The V call is TRBV5-6, the J call TRBJ2-7; 8 nucleotides match TRBD1. V lost 1 base, J lost 5 bases, and 8 bases stayed unmatched. The CDR3 has 15 residues. The germline V gene encodes CDR1 SGHDT and CDR2 YYEEEE. CDR3: CASSLTDRGHHEQYF. The CDR3 bases are TGTGCCAGCAGCTTGACCGACAGGGGACACCACGAGCAGTACTTC.

The V gene is TRBV16, the J gene TRBJ2-7, with 8 bases identical to TRBD1. Germline trimming cut 0 bases from V and 10 bases from J; bases unmatched to any gene: 5. CDR1 is KGHSY and CDR2 is FQNENV in the germline V gene. The CDR3 is 13 residues long. CDR3 loop: CASSQSPGGEQYF. Written as DNA, the CDR3 is TGTGCCAGCAGCCAATCGCCAGGGGGCGAACAGTACTTC.

The chain uses TRBV6-5 and TRBJ2-3, with a weak D call TRBD2 (5 bases). The CDR3 has 14 amino acids. CDR1 is MNHEY, CDR2 SVGAGI, per germline. V gave up 8 bases and J gave up 4 bases, with 16 bases separating them. The CDR3: CASALGGSADTQYF. CDR3 bases: TGTGCCAGCGCTTTGGGTGGGAGCGCAGATACGCAGTATTTT.